A single sample gave rise to the 32 T cell receptor beta chains below, sequenced in a study of blood T cells in healthy people across ages. With a J-beta primer mix and a sample-barcoded 5' primer, a second PCR ran roughly 6 to 11 cycles. One entry per CDR3 protein, called by TCRdb with MiXCR from the 5' RACE reads. The table shows about 1.8 million distinct CDR3 sequences, with approximately 50% occurring only once. The specimen sequenced was blood. The source is a woman in her forties in good health.

The rearrangement uses TRBV28 and TRBJ2-7; D is possibly TRBD2 (5 bases). Per germline, CDR1 MDHEN and CDR2 SYDVKM. This CDR3 spans 14 amino acids. V dropped 7 bases and J dropped 2 bases, with 15 bases sitting between them. As DNA, the CDR3 is TGTGCCAGCACCTTCTCAGACGGGGCCTACGAGCAGTACTTC. Translated: CASTFSDGAYEQYF.

This clonotype was detected a few times. The chain joins TRBV10-1 to TRBJ2-5, with D tentatively TRBD2 (5 bases). The CDR3 covers 13 residues. The V and J ends lost 3 bases and 4 bases respectively, with 9 bases between them. From germline, CDR1 is WNHNN and CDR2 SYGVQD (reference sequence). As DNA, the CDR3 is TGCGCCAGCAGTGAAAGCGGTGGAGAGACCCAGTACTTC. Its translation is CASSESGGETQYF.

J is TRBJ2-5 and V is TRBV20-1, with D perhaps matching TRBD1 (6 bases). The J call is doubtful: the DNA matches TRBJ2-7 better. This CDR3 comprises 14 residues. Germline CDR1 and CDR2: DFQATT and SNEGSKA (reference sequence). This chain's CDR3 is CSASRGWAGYEQYF. The CDR3 region has the DNA TGCAGTGCTAGTAGGGGGTGGGCTGGCTACGAGCAGTACTTC.

The gene calls are TRBV7-9 and TRBJ2-5, with D tentatively TRBD2 (6 bases). Germline lookup yields CDR1 SEHNR and CDR2 FQNEAQ (reference sequence). CDR3 size: 15 residues. Trimming took 4 bases from V and 0 from J, leaving 12 bases between them. CDR3 loop: CASSSPAGYQETQYF. CDR3 bases: TGTGCCAGCAGCTCCCCTGCGGGGTACCAAGAGACCCAGTACTTC.

The CDR3 loop is CASSQGYGQYF. CDR3 DNA sequence: TGCGCCAGCAGCCAGGGGTACGGGCAGTACTTC. The chain uses TRBV4-1 and TRBJ2-4; D is undetermined. V lost 3 bases, J lost 13 bases, and 10 bases lay in between. The CDR3 has 11 residues. Germline V gene data show CDR1 as MGHRA and CDR2 as YSYEKL.

A few counts support this clonotype. The V call is TRBV7-2, the J call TRBJ2-6; tentative D call: TRBD1 (6 bases). In germline, CDR1 is SGHTA, CDR2 FQGNSA. V lost 5 bases and J 0 bases, leaving 14 bases between the germline ends. CDR3 length equals 17 residues. CDR3 bases: TGTGCCAGCAGCCCTCTGGGGGCAGCCTCTGGGGCCAACGTCCTGACTTTC. Translation: CASSPLGAASGANVLTF.

The V call is TRBV20-1, the J call TRBJ2-1; D perhaps matches TRBD2 (7 bases). The germline CDR1 and CDR2 sequences are DFQATT and SNEGSKA (reference sequence). Trimming removed 4 bases at V and 10 bases at J, with 23 bases between. CDR3 length equals 15 residues. The CDR3 DNA sequence: TGCAGTGCTACGGGATGGGGGGGGGCCGAGCAAGAGCAGTTCTTC. Translating it yields CSATGWGGAEQEQFF.

The chain has TRBV20-1 and TRBJ2-3, with D possibly being TRBD1 (5 bases). Germline values: CDR1 DFQATT, CDR2 SNEGSKA (reference sequence). The CDR3 sequence is 13 residues long. Written as DNA, the CDR3 is TGCAGCTTACAGGCTACTAGCACAGATACGCAGTATTTT. It codes for CSLQATSTDTQYF.

The rearrangement joins TRBV4-3 to TRBJ2-5, with TRBD1 matching over 8 bases. This CDR3 comprises 15 residues. Unmatched junction bases numbered 12, after V lost 1 base and J lost 11 bases. Germline lookup yields CDR1 LGHNA and CDR2 YSLEER. The CDR3 reads CASSQGPGGSDEQYF. Here the CDR3 DNA reads TGCGCCAGCAGCCAAGGTCCAGGGGGCTCTGATGAGCAGTACTTC.

To note about this clonotype: A read error may produce the germline difference seen at one junction end. The chain couples TRBV7-7 to TRBJ2-5; no firm D call. The CDR3 has 14 amino acids. Germline V CDR1 and CDR2: SSHAT, FNYEAQ (reference sequence). As DNA, the CDR3 is TGTGCTAGCAGTGGATCAAGACATCAAGAGACCCAGTACTTC. Its translation is CASSGSRHQETQYF.

The chain recombines TRBV20-1 with TRBJ1-5; 7 positions match TRBD1. The CDR3 covers 14 residues. The V gene's germline CDR1 is DFQATT and CDR2 SNEGSKA (reference sequence). Trimming removed 4 bases from V and 5 bases from J; junction bases left unmatched: 8. The chain's CDR3 is CSATPQGIDQPQHF. The CDR3 coding sequence is TGCAGTGCTACGCCACAGGGGATCGATCAGCCCCAGCATTTT.

This chain joins TRBV12-3 or TRBV12-4 and TRBJ1-6; no reliable D call. The CDR3 is 15 amino acids. With 5 bases removed from V and 4 bases from J, the gap between germline ends came to 12 bases. The CDR3, as DNA: TGTGCCAGCAGTCCCGGACCGGATTATAATTCACCCCTCCACTTT. It codes for CASSPGPDYNSPLHF.

V usage is TRBV3-1 and J usage is TRBJ2-5, with a possible D match to TRBD1 (6 bases). This CDR3 has 14 residues. Germline CDR1 reads LGHDT; CDR2 reads YNNKEL (reference sequence). V lost 0 bases and J lost 11, with 16 bases in between. The CDR3 sequence is CASSQDRERQEQYF. The DNA for the CDR3 is TGTGCCAGCAGCCAAGATAGGGAACGACAGGAGCAGTACTTC.

V and J are TRBV12-3 or TRBV12-4 and TRBJ2-6; 9 bases align to TRBD1. The CDR3 covers 17 residues. Germline trimming cut 5 bases from V and 2 bases from J; bases unmatched to any gene: 7. This chain's CDR3 is CASSGQGTMAGANVLTF. The CDR3 DNA is TGTGCCAGCAGTGGACAGGGGACGATGGCTGGGGCCAACGTCCTGACTTTC.

This clonotype was observed a few times. CDR3 region: CASSLGYGSYNEQFF. DNA for the CDR3: TGTGCCAGCAGCTTAGGATATGGCTCCTACAATGAGCAGTTCTTC. This chain uses TRBV7-2 with TRBJ2-1; D call uncertain. Looked up from germline, CDR1 is SGHTA and CDR2 is FQGNSA. This CDR3 comprises 15 residues. Trimming took off 1 base at V and 0 bases at J, with 7 bases between the two ends.

This chain links TRBV24-1 with TRBJ1-1; no reliable D call. Germline assignment: CDR1 KGHDR and CDR2 SFDVKD. V was cut by 3 bases and J by 10 bases, with 8 bases left in between. The CDR3 spans 11 residues. The CDR3 loop reads CATSDPSRAFF. The CDR3 DNA follows: TGTGCCACCAGTGATCCCTCCAGAGCTTTCTTT.

With regard to this clonotype: An end of the junction differs from the germline gene, which may be a read error. The chain carries TRBV20-1 and TRBJ2-3; 7 bases match TRBD1. Per the germline V gene, CDR1 is DFQATT and CDR2 is SNEGSKA (reference sequence). The CDR3 sequence is 16 residues long. CDR3 amino acids: CSATDRAKDGTDTRYF. CDR3 nucleotides: TGCAGTGCTACCGACAGGGCAAAGGATGGCACAGATACGCGGTATTTT.

This clonotype was seen a handful of times. The gene calls are TRBV15 and TRBJ2-6; 11 bases match TRBD1. This CDR3 has 17 residues. Germline CDR1 LNHNV, CDR2 YYDKDF (reference sequence). Unmatched junction bases numbered 7, after V lost 6 bases and J lost 3 bases. In DNA, the CDR3 is TGTGCCACCAGTTCAGGACAGGGGGCGTATGGGGCCAACGTCCTGACTTTC. Its protein is CATSSGQGAYGANVLTF. Full variable domain (missing parts from reference TRBV15 and TRBJ2-6): DAMVIQNPRYQVTQFGKPVTLSCSQTLNHNVMYWYQQKSSQAPKLLFHYYDKDFNNEADTPDNFQSRRPNTSFCFLDIRSPGLGDTAMYLCATSSGQGAYGANVLTFGAGSRLTVL.

This sequence joins TRBV5-1 and TRBJ2-1; D uncertain. V lost 5 bases to trimming and J lost 8 bases, with 8 bases between them. Germline V lookup: CDR1 SGHRS, CDR2 YFSETQ. The CDR3 loop spans 11 amino acids. In DNA form, the CDR3 reads TGCGCCAGCAGGGTTGAGGATGAGCAGTTCTTC. Translated, it gives CASRVEDEQFF.

This chain connects TRBV6-5 to TRBJ1-5; D is undetermined. Germline V CDR1 and CDR2: MNHEY, SVGAGI. The V end was cut by 0 bases, the J end by 3 bases, with 9 bases between. This CDR3 region has 15 residues. The CDR3 bases are TGTGCCAGCAGTTACTCGAGGGTGCTCAATCAGCCCCAGCATTTT. Amino acids: CASSYSRVLNQPQHF.

The CDR3 is CASSLMGRGNEQFF. The DNA of the CDR3 is TGTGCCAGCAGCTTGATGGGACGGGGGAATGAGCAGTTCTTC. The V and J genes are TRBV11-1 and TRBJ2-1; the D gene is possibly TRBD2 (6 bases). The germline V and J ends were trimmed by 3 bases and 7 bases, with 13 bases remaining between them. Germline V gene lookup returns CDR1 SGHAT and CDR2 FQDESV (reference sequence). The CDR3 contains 14 residues.

This sequence joins TRBV4-2 and TRBJ2-5; D not certain. The CDR3 is 13 amino acids. Trimming pared 4 bases from V and 2 bases from J, leaving 8 bases between. Germline CDR1 reads LGHNA; CDR2 reads YNFKEQ. CDR3: CASSRDQQETQYF. DNA of the CDR3: TGTGCCAGCAGCCGAGATCAACAAGAGACCCAGTACTTC.

The chain uses TRBV5-1 and TRBJ2-3; 11 bases are shared with TRBD2. J gave up 3 bases and V 4 bases, and 10 bases lay outside the gene matches. The V gene's germline CDR1 is SGHRS and CDR2 YFSETQ. The CDR3 contains 17 residues. CDR3 sequence reads: CASSRLMTSGDTDTQYF. The CDR3, as DNA: TGCGCCAGCAGCAGGCTGATGACTAGCGGGGATACAGATACGCAGTATTTT.

This clonotype was observed at least ten times. The junction shows a germline mismatch at one end, possibly a read error. V gene TRBV4-3 combines with J gene TRBJ2-3; no reliable D call. CDR3 length equals 15 residues. Germline CDR1 and CDR2: LGHNA and YSLEER. This chain's CDR3 is CASSQDGGPGDTQYF. In DNA, the CDR3 is TGTGCCAGCAGCCAAGATGGTGGGCCCGGGGATACGCAGTATTTT.

The chain couples TRBV10-3 to TRBJ2-1; perhaps TRBD1 as D (6 bases). Germline-derived CDR1 and CDR2 are ENHRY and SYGVKD. There are 16 residues in the CDR3. V shed 0 bases and J shed 6 bases, with 15 bases lying between them. The CDR3 sequence is CAISESMSGAGNEQFF. Here the CDR3 DNA reads TGTGCCATCAGTGAGTCGATGTCAGGGGCAGGCAATGAGCAGTTCTTC.

This clonotype was detected many times. This chain uses TRBV27 with TRBJ2-1; 10 bases are shared with TRBD2. The junction had 4 bases not matched to a gene; V was cut back by 3 bases and J by 5 bases. Germline V gene lookup returns CDR1 MNHEY and CDR2 SMNVEV (reference sequence). This CDR3 has 15 amino acids. The CDR3 nucleotides are TGTGCCAGCAGTTTCGGTCTAGCGGGGGACAATGAGCAGTTCTTC. Protein sequence: CASSFGLAGDNEQFF.

The rearrangement joins TRBV20-1 to TRBJ1-2, with TRBD1 as a possible D gene (6 bases). CDR1 DFQATT and CDR2 SNEGSKA come from the germline V gene (reference sequence). This CDR3 spans 19 amino acids. Trimming removed 5 bases from V and 3 bases from J, with 31 bases in between. CDR3: CSARLNTDSSRGVYYGYTF. The CDR3 coding sequence is TGCAGTGCTCGACTAAATACAGACTCGTCCAGGGGAGTTTACTATGGCTACACCTTC.

The chain links TRBV7-8 to TRBJ2-3, with TRBD1 as a possible D gene (6 bases). Between the trimmed V and J ends, which lost 1 base and 0 bases, there was a span of 14 bases. The CDR3 is 17 residues long. The germline gives CDR1 SGHVS, CDR2 FQNEAQ. Here the CDR3 reads CASSLGQATSSTDTQYF. CDR3 nucleotide sequence: TGTGCCAGCAGCTTAGGACAGGCAACCTCTAGCACAGATACGCAGTATTTT.

This chain uses TRBV9 with TRBJ1-2; no reliable D call. Trimming cost V 5 bases and J 7 bases, with 12 bases left between them. The length of the CDR3 is 12 residues. The germline V gene encodes CDR1 SGDLS and CDR2 YYNGEE. The CDR3 spells CASRRDLLGYTF. The CDR3 nucleotides are TGTGCCAGCAGAAGGGATCTTCTTGGCTACACCTTC.

The DNA of the CDR3 is TGTGCCAGCAGTGAAGGAAAGGGACAGGATAATTCACCCCTCCACTTT. Its protein is CASSEGKGQDNSPLHF. The J gene is TRBJ1-6, the V gene TRBV25-1; 8 nucleotides agree with TRBD1. Trimming removed 2 bases from V and 5 bases from J; junction bases left unmatched: 5. The CDR3 runs 16 residues. Germline CDR1 reads MGHDK; CDR2 reads SYGVNS.

The CDR3 nucleotides read TGTGCCAGCAGTCAGAGGACAGGGGTCAATTCACCCCTCCACTTT. Protein: CASSQRTGVNSPLHF. This chain uses TRBV5-8 with TRBJ1-6; 9 bases fit TRBD1. CDR1 is SGHTS and CDR2 is YDEGEE in the germline V gene. The junction had 7 bases not matched to a gene; V was cut back by 5 bases and J by 7 bases. The length of the CDR3 is 15 residues.

The rearrangement links TRBV29-1 to TRBJ1-5; 11 bases match TRBD1. The V gene end was trimmed by 5 bases and the J gene end by 6 bases; junction bases not matched to a gene: 9. The CDR3 is 15 residues long. Germline V gene data show CDR1 as SQVTM and CDR2 as ANQGSEA. Here the CDR3 DNA reads TGCAGCGTTTCCGTCGGACAGGGGGCCGGTCAGCCCCAGCATTTT. Protein sequence: CSVSVGQGAGQPQHF. Full variable domain (remainder filled in from reference TRBV29-1 and TRBJ1-5): SAVISQKPSRDICQRGTSLTIQCQVDSQVTMMFWYRQQPGQSLTLIATANQGSEATYESGFVIDKFPISRPNLTFSTLTVSNMSPEDSSIYLCSVSVGQGAGQPQHFGDGTRLSIL.